Following are 16 T cell receptor beta chains from one sample sequenced in a study of T-cell reconstitution after alpha-beta-depleted transplantation in children. Unique molecular identifiers were incorporated into the prepared TCRbeta library. TCRdb reprocessed the PCR reads with MiXCR, giving one entry per CDR3 protein. This sample carries 210,000 or so distinct CDR3 sequences, roughly a tenth of them seen once, and the ten largest clones take approximately 28%. The specimen was PBMCs, collected before TCRalphabeta/CD19-depleted stem cell transplant. The receptors shown here come from a child younger than two with acute myeloid leukemia, due to receive a stem cell transplant.

There are a few counts of this clonotype. The gene calls are TRBV10-3 and TRBJ2-2, with D possibly TRBD2 on 6 matching bases. CDR3 length equals 13 residues. Trimming pared 8 bases from V and 4 bases from J, leaving 11 bases between. The V gene's germline CDR1 is ENHRY and CDR2 SYGVKD. CDR3 sequence: CAIGRDATGELFF. The CDR3 bases are TGTGCCATCGGGCGGGACGCCACCGGGGAGCTGTTTTTT.

Many counts were recorded for this clonotype. The chain uses TRBV5-1 and TRBJ2-1; 7 nucleotides agree with TRBD2. This CDR3 spans 18 amino acids. The trim removed 6 bases at V and 0 bases at J, leaving 15 bases unmatched. The germline CDR1 and CDR2 sequences are SGHRS and YFSETQ. CDR3 loop: CASMRESRPLSSYNEQFF. The CDR3, as DNA: TGCGCCAGCATGCGGGAGTCAAGACCTCTAAGCTCCTACAATGAGCAGTTCTTC.

There are a few counts of this clonotype. The chain has TRBV6-5 and TRBJ1-3; TRBD1 matches at 8 bases. V was pared by 6 bases and J by 7 bases, with 5 bases of the junction left unmatched. The germline gives CDR1 MNHEY, CDR2 SVGAGI. This CDR3 region has 13 residues. This CDR3 is CASRPGGGNTIYF. The DNA of the CDR3 is TGTGCCAGCAGACCAGGGGGCGGTAACACCATATATTTT.

This clonotype was detected many times. This chain connects TRBV30 to TRBJ2-3; tentatively, D is TRBD2 (6 bases). V lost 5 bases to trimming and J lost 4 bases, with 13 bases between them. CDR1 and CDR2 from the germline V gene are GTSNPN and SVGIG (reference sequence). The CDR3 is made up of 13 amino acids. The CDR3 is CAWARGDADTQYF. The CDR3 nucleotides are TGTGCCTGGGCGCGGGGAGACGCAGATACGCAGTATTTT.

This clonotype came up many times. V usage is TRBV6-5 and J usage is TRBJ2-7; D is ambiguous. In germline, CDR1 is MNHEY, CDR2 SVGAGI. This CDR3 has 11 amino acids. V lost 1 base and J 5 bases, leaving 3 bases between the germline ends. CDR3 residues: CASSYFDEQYF. CDR3 bases: TGTGCCAGCAGTTACTTCGACGAGCAGTACTTC.

This clonotype appeared many times. V usage is TRBV20-1 and J usage is TRBJ1-4; the D gene is possibly TRBD1 (6 bases). CDR3 size: 12 residues. V gave up 5 bases and J gave up 8 bases, with 12 bases separating them. Germline CDR1 is DFQATT and CDR2 is SNEGSKA (reference sequence). The CDR3 DNA sequence: TGCAGTGCTGACACAGGGAGGGAAAAACTGTTTTTT. It is translated as CSADTGREKLFF.

This clonotype has ten or more counts. The chain employs TRBV24-1 and TRBJ1-2; TRBD1 aligns across 9 bases. This CDR3 comprises 15 residues. V gave up 10 bases and J gave up 0 bases; unmatched junction bases: 8. Per germline, CDR1 KGHDR and CDR2 SFDVKD. CDR3: CATWGRTGANYGYTF. The CDR3 DNA is TGTGCCACTTGGGGACGGACAGGGGCTAACTATGGCTACACCTTC.

At least ten counts were recorded for this clonotype. The chain links TRBV5-8 to TRBJ2-1; tentative D call: TRBD1 (5 bases). Germline V CDR1 and CDR2: SGHTS, YDEGEE. V lost 1 base and J lost 4, with 12 bases in between. The CDR3 sequence is 15 residues long. For the CDR3, the DNA is TGTGCCAGCAGCTTGCTGGACAAACTATACAATGAGCAGTTCTTC. This sequence encodes CASSLLDKLYNEQFF.

This clonotype showed up just a few times. The chain has TRBV12-3 or TRBV12-4 and TRBJ1-1, with 7 positions matching TRBD1. With 1 base clipped from V and 6 bases from J, the junction kept 8 bases outside the gene matches. This CDR3 has 15 amino acids. In DNA, the CDR3 is TGTGCCAGCAGTTTAGGCAGGGGGTTGGGTCCTGAAGCTTTCTTT. Protein: CASSLGRGLGPEAFF.

In this sample, this clonotype turned up many times. The chain links TRBV20-1 to TRBJ2-1; 7 bases fit TRBD2. The length of the CDR3 is 14 residues. After removal of 2 bases from V and 5 bases from J, the junction contained 6 bases not matched to a gene. Per germline, CDR1 DFQATT and CDR2 SNEGSKA (reference sequence). In DNA, the CDR3 is TGCAGTGCTAGATCGTGGGAGGGAAACAATGAGCAGTTCTTC. It specifies CSARSWEGNNEQFF.

Ten or more counts support this clonotype. The chain employs TRBV7-9 and TRBJ2-7; 7 positions agree with TRBD1. The CDR3 covers 15 residues. CDR1 SEHNR and CDR2 FQNEAQ come from the germline V gene (reference sequence). The J segment lost 3 bases and the V segment lost 6 bases, leaving 11 bases of the junction unmatched. The CDR3 spells CASRYDNGTDYEQYF. CDR3 nucleotides: TGTGCCAGCAGATACGACAACGGGACAGACTACGAGCAGTACTTC.

Worth noting for this clonotype: This sequence may be a read error, since a much larger clone differs from it by one base. The chain links TRBV9 to TRBJ2-7; D might be TRBD1 or TRBD2, each matching 5 bases. The CDR3 contains 14 residues. CDR1 SGDLS and CDR2 YYNGEE come from the germline V gene. The CDR3 coding sequence is TGTGCCAGCAGCGCGGGACCGATGTCCTACGGGCAGTACTTC. It encodes CASSAGPMSYGQYF.

This clonotype was detected many times. The chain links TRBV20-1 to TRBJ2-2, with D possibly being TRBD2 (5 bases). Germline values: CDR1 DFQATT, CDR2 SNEGSKA (reference sequence). Deletions cut 0 bases from V and 4 bases from J, with 12 bases between. The CDR3 contains 15 residues. CDR3 region: CSARERTRSTGELFF. CDR3 nucleotides: TGCAGTGCTAGAGAACGGACTCGGAGCACCGGGGAGCTGTTTTTT.

In its sample, this clonotype was seen many times. The chain uses TRBV7-9 and TRBJ2-7, with 10 bases that match TRBD1. Germline trimming cut 7 bases from V and 4 bases from J; bases unmatched to any gene: 4. The V gene's germline CDR1 is SEHNR and CDR2 FQNEAQ (reference sequence). This CDR3 comprises 13 residues. The CDR3 DNA sequence: TGTGCCAGCAACAGACAGGGGGCATACGAGCAGTACTTC. This encodes CASNRQGAYEQYF.

This clonotype was seen ten or more times. The chain uses TRBV29-1 and TRBJ1-2; D unclear. Germline V CDR1 and CDR2: SQVTM, ANQGSEA. The CDR3 sequence is 12 residues long. Trimming took 4 bases from V and 8 from J, leaving 14 bases between them. CDR3 in amino acids: CSVGQRSRGYTF. The DNA of the CDR3 is TGCAGCGTTGGGCAGAGGTCGCGCGGCTACACCTTC.

This clonotype has a count of ten or more. This chain connects TRBV4-2 to TRBJ2-2; a weak D match, TRBD2 (5 bases). V lost 0 bases, J lost 6 bases, and 14 bases lay in between. The germline V gene encodes CDR1 LGHNA and CDR2 YNFKEQ. The CDR3 totals 16 residues. The CDR3 is CASSQDGFGGAGELFF. Here the CDR3 DNA reads TGTGCCAGCAGCCAAGATGGTTTCGGAGGAGCCGGGGAGCTGTTTTTT.